The entry below gives a single T cell receptor (beta chain) sequence along with its context. This record comes from a study of blood T cells in healthy people across ages. The use of a sample-barcoded 5' primer and a J-beta primer mix characterized a second PCR of about 6 to 12 cycles. TCRdb called the 5' RACE reads again in MiXCR, with one record for every CDR3 protein. This sample carries about 1.8 million distinct CDR3 sequences, around 50% of them seen once, and the ten largest clones take less than 2.5%. The CDR3 sequence is 13 residues long. V was trimmed by 8 bases and J by 0 bases, leaving 12 bases between them. Germline CDR1 SGHRS, CDR2 YFSETQ.

The chain combines TRBV5-1 with TRBJ2-7; D remains unclear. The TCR originated in a woman aged 40 to 50 in good health. The specimen sequenced was blood. Here the CDR3 reads CARKEPSSYEQYF. CDR3 DNA sequence: TGCGCCAGGAAGGAGCCGAGCTCCTACGAGCAGTACTTC.